The entry below gives a single T cell receptor (beta chain) sequence along with its context. Its antigen remains unknown. The sample comes from a study of CD8+CD57+ T cells in acquired aplastic anemia. The wider study: Sorted CD4+ and CD8+ cells yielded DNA averaging approximately 3 ug. General study points: Common to patients and controls were 25 to 30 CD8+ CDR3 sequences. For CD8+ Simpson's diversity, patients and controls showed no significant difference.

The authors sequenced patients whose flow cytometry had shown CD8+CD57+ cell expansion. The blood sampling took place in patients who had so far received no therapy. Per germline, CDR1 SGHAT and CDR2 FQNNGV. The CDR3 loop spans 12 amino acids. The V end was cut by 0 bases, the J end by 3 bases, with 2 bases between. Genomic DNA was employed as the template in profiling TCR beta VDJ and CDR3. From the reads, TCRdb called clonotypes with MiXCR, one entry per CDR3 protein. Of some 150,000 distinct CDR3 sequences listed, 70% to 80% were seen once; the top ten hold 35% to 60%. The source material was sorted CD4+, CD8+, or CD8+CD57+ T cells (not recorded which) from PBMCs. This clonotype was obtained from a human donor with aplastic anemia. The chain is built from TRBV11-2 and TRBJ2-5; D uncertain. CDR3 loop: CASSLEEETQYF. The CDR3, as DNA: TGTGCCAGCAGCTTAGAAGAAGAGACCCAGTACTTC.